The 7 T cell receptor beta chains given below trace back to one sample, sequenced in a study of T cells in Graves' hyperthyroidism and ophthalmopathy. Researchers took RNA transcripts and amplified the TCR beta CDR3 regions from them. Researchers ran a first-round RT-PCR on the TCR CDR3 using the HTBI primer set. TCRdb re-called the multiplex PCR reads through MiXCR, storing one row per CDR3 protein. The sample carries hundreds of thousands of distinct CDR3 sequences, around 15% recorded once. Sequencing was performed on blood. These receptors were taken from a woman between 35 and 50 years old with Graves' ophthalmopathy.

The sample holds many counts of this clonotype. The chain has TRBV28 and TRBJ1-1, with a weak D call TRBD1 (5 bases). V was clipped by 4 bases and J by 9 bases, with 12 bases between them. Looked up from germline, CDR1 is MDHEN and CDR2 is SYDVKM. This CDR3 is 12 amino acids long. CDR3 protein: CASSSLPGQAFF. Here the CDR3 DNA reads TGTGCCAGCAGTTCATTACCGGGACAAGCTTTCTTT.

This clonotype occurred many times. The V and J genes are TRBV28 and TRBJ1-1; tentative D call: TRBD1 (6 bases). Germline assignment: CDR1 MDHEN and CDR2 SYDVKM. Trimming removed 2 bases from V and 7 bases from J, with 17 bases in between. The CDR3 loop spans 15 amino acids. Here the CDR3 reads CASSLPPGVRDEAFF. In nucleotides, the CDR3 is TGTGCCAGCAGTTTACCCCCAGGGGTTAGGGATGAAGCTTTCTTT.

This clonotype occurred a few times. This chain uses TRBV7-6 with TRBJ2-7; possible D gene TRBD1, 5 bases. Per the germline V gene, CDR1 is SGHVS and CDR2 is FNYEAQ. V lost 3 bases and J 1 base, leaving 13 bases between the germline ends. This CDR3 is 15 amino acids long. The CDR3 bases are TGTGCCAGCAGCTTTGGCGACAGTGAATCCTACGAGCAGTACTTC. As protein: CASSFGDSESYEQYF.

In this sample, this clonotype turned up many times. The chain couples TRBV29-1 to TRBJ2-7; 14 bases match TRBD2. The V gene end was trimmed by 6 bases and the J gene end by 3 bases; junction bases not matched to a gene: 4. This CDR3 is built from 14 residues. Germline V lookup: CDR1 SQVTM, CDR2 ANQGSEA. The CDR3 loop reads CSVKTSGGGYEQYF. CDR3 bases: TGCAGCGTGAAGACTAGCGGGGGGGGCTACGAGCAGTACTTC.

This clonotype was found many times. The chain has TRBV7-6 and TRBJ1-2; 7 bases are shared with TRBD1. Trimming cost V 5 bases and J 5 bases; bases outside gene matches: 5. There are 13 residues in the CDR3. CDR1 and CDR2 (germline): SGHVS, FNYEAQ. The CDR3 sequence is CASSNTGAYGYTF. The CDR3 DNA reads TGTGCCAGCAGCAATACAGGGGCTTATGGCTACACCTTC.

This rearrangement joins TRBV20-1 to TRBJ2-5; D possibly uses TRBD1 or TRBD2 (7 bases each). V lost 6 bases, J lost 5 bases, and 22 bases lay in between. Germline V gene lookup returns CDR1 DFQATT and CDR2 SNEGSKA (reference sequence). This CDR3 is built from 15 residues. CDR3 loop: CSATSGGEGTETQYF. CDR3 sequence (DNA): TGCAGTGCCACGTCAGGGGGGGAGGGGACGGAGACCCAGTACTTC.

This clonotype was counted a few times. The chain couples TRBV11-1 to TRBJ1-2; 9 positions agree with TRBD1. Germline-derived CDR1 and CDR2 are SGHAT and FQDESV (reference sequence). This CDR3 has 16 amino acids. Trimming cost V 2 bases and J 7 bases; bases outside gene matches: 11. CDR3 sequence (DNA): TGTGCCAGCAGCTTACAGTCCCCGGGACAGGGCGGTGGCTACACCTTC. It yields the protein CASSLQSPGQGGGYTF.